This T cell receptor (beta chain) stems from a study of cytomegalovirus exposure and HLA in healthy donors. The assay was immunoSEQ multiplex PCR, and TCRdb's table has in-frame clones only and misses some. This table has some 150,000 clones, approximately 90% appearing once. Germline assignment: CDR1 PRHDT and CDR2 FYEKMQ (reference sequence). V was pared by 1 base and J by 5 bases, with 5 bases of the junction left unmatched. This CDR3 is built from 14 residues. The clonotype was recovered from a man in his late teens or twenties in good health and CMV-seronegative. J is TRBJ2-7 and V is TRBV13; TRBD2 matches at 7 bases. Sequencing was done on a sample of PBMCs. In DNA form, the CDR3 reads TGTGCCAGCAGCTTAGTCCGTCGGGGGGACGAGCAGTACGTC. Translated: CASSLVRRGDEQYV.